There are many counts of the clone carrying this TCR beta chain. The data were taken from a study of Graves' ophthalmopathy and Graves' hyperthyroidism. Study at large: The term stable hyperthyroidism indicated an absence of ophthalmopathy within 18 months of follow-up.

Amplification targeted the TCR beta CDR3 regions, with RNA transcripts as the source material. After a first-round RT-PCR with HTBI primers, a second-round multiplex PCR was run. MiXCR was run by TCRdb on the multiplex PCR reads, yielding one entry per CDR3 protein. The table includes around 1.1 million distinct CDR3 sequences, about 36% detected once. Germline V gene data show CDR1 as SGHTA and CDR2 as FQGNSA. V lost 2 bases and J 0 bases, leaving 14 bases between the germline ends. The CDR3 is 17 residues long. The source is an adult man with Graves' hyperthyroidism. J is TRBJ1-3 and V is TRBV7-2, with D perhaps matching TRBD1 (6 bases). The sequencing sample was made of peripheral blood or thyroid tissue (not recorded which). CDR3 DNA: TGTGCCAGCAGCTTACCCACACAGGGACTCTCTGGAAACACCATATATTTT. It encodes CASSLPTQGLSGNTIYF.